Below are 14 T cell receptor beta chains sequenced from a single sample in a study of monozygotic twins with inflammatory bowel disease. TCRdb reprocessed the 5' RACE reads, keeping one entry per CDR3 protein, no DNA. Here the sample table reports hundreds of thousands of distinct CDR3 sequences. Sample: blood. Source of these receptors: a human donor with ulcerative colitis or Crohn's disease, or a healthy co-twin of an affected twin (not recorded which).

The chain links TRBV5-6 to TRBJ2-7. This CDR3 is 13 amino acids long. Germline V gene sequence: CDR1 SGHDT, CDR2 YYEEEE. CDR3: CASSLVDLYEQYF. Drawing the rest from reference TRBV5-6 and TRBJ2-7, the complete variable domain is DAGVTQSPTHLIKTRGQQVTLRCSPKSGHDTVSWYQQALGQGPQFIFQYYEEEERQRGNFPDRFSGHQFPNYSSELNVNALLLGDSALYLCASSLVDLYEQYFGPGTRLTVT.

The chain is built from TRBV3-1 and TRBJ1-2; TCRdb's D call of TRBD1 is untestable without DNA. The CDR3 runs to 16 residues. Germline V gene data show CDR1 as LGHDT and CDR2 as YNNKEL (reference sequence). Here the CDR3 reads CASSQDPAIPNYGYTF.

J is TRBJ2-1 and V is TRBV4-2; TCRdb's D gene call, TRBD2, goes unchecked for lack of DNA. CDR3 size: 16 residues. Germline V lookup: CDR1 LGHNA, CDR2 YNFKEQ. CDR3: CASSQDASGTYNEQFF.

The chain links TRBV12-3 or TRBV12-4 to TRBJ1-4; TCRdb's assignment of TRBD1 cannot be checked, as there is no DNA. This CDR3 is built from 16 residues. CDR3 protein: CASSPGHLTTNEKLFF.

The gene calls are TRBV7-9 and TRBJ1-4; TCRdb gives TRBD1 as the D gene, but with no DNA this cannot be confirmed. The CDR3 has 15 amino acids. Germline V lookup: CDR1 SEHNR, CDR2 FQNEAQ (reference sequence). The CDR3 region is CASSSGGRGREKLFF.

The chain employs TRBV12-3 or TRBV12-4 and TRBJ1-1. This CDR3 has 16 residues. CDR3 region: CASSPVRGAGNTEAFF.

The CDR3 here is CASTLGSNNKQYF. This sequence joins TRBV12-3 or TRBV12-4 and TRBJ2-7; the D call from TCRdb, TRBD2, cannot be confirmed without DNA. The CDR3 runs 13 residues.

CDR3 loop: CASTSLGINTEAFF. This chain joins TRBV7-2 and TRBJ1-1. Germline V gene data show CDR1 as SGHTA and CDR2 as FQGNSA. The CDR3 totals 14 residues. Looking up the rest from reference TRBV7-2 and TRBJ1-1 gives the full variable domain: GAGVSQSPSNKVTEKGKDVELRCDPISGHTALYWYRQSLGQGLEFLIYFQGNSAPDKSGLPSDRFSAERTGGSVSTLTIQRTQQEDSAVYLCASTSLGINTEAFFGQGTRLTVV.

The chain recombines TRBV30 with TRBJ1-5. The CDR3 is 13 amino acids. Germline-derived CDR1 and CDR2 are GTSNPN and SVGIG (reference sequence). The CDR3 loop reads CAWSWGYNQPQHF.

V and J are TRBV24-1 and TRBJ1-4; TCRdb's D call, TRBD1, is unchecked because there is no DNA. The CDR3 totals 15 residues. Germline CDR1 KGHDR, CDR2 SFDVKD. CDR3 sequence: CATSDPRDRSEKLFF.

V usage is TRBV18 and J usage is TRBJ1-2; TCRdb proposes TRBD1, but this gene call is untestable without DNA. Germline CDR1 reads KGHSH; CDR2 reads LQKENI. This CDR3 is built from 14 residues. The chain's CDR3 is CASSPRETGYGYTF.

The CDR3 reads CASSPRLTPETQYF. The rearrangement uses TRBV12-3 or TRBV12-4 and TRBJ2-5; TCRdb lists TRBD2, though no DNA is available to test this call. The CDR3 loop spans 14 amino acids.

The gene calls are TRBV6-5 and TRBJ1-5; there is no DNA to check the TCRdb D call of TRBD1. There are 18 residues in the CDR3. From germline, CDR1 is MNHEY and CDR2 SVGAGI. CDR3 sequence: CASSYSGQGYFSHQPQHF.

The chain employs TRBV7-9 and TRBJ2-7. CDR1 is SEHNR and CDR2 is FQNEAQ in the germline V gene (reference sequence). The length of the CDR3 is 14 residues. CDR3 loop: CASSLQGLSYEQYF.